A selection of T cell receptor beta chains follows, all from one sample in a study of CD8+ T cells in alopecia areata. Profiling relied on immunoSEQ multiplex PCR, and the TCRdb table lists in-frame clones only, not all of them. Of 95,000 to 150,000 clones listed, about 51% are singletons. The sample comprised NKG2D-low CD8+ T cells sorted from blood. These receptors came from a human donor with alopecia areata. Each CDR3 is given with its conserved first and last residue. Fields, in order: clone size, D gene, J gene, V gene, CDR3 protein, CDR3 DNA. A D gene is named only where the DNA matches it firmly. Clone size is given for some rows only: seen once, a few or many times, or a class if the clone is expanded.

NA	NA	TRBJ2-3	TRBV11-2	CASSFEASTDTQYF	TGTGCCAGCAGCTTTGAGGCTAGCACAGATACGCAGTATTTT
NA	TRBD1	TRBJ2-1	TRBV2	CAVRGIHNEQFF	TGTGCCGTCAGGGGGATACACAATGAGCAGTTCTTC
NA	TRBD2	TRBJ2-1	TRBV29-1	CSGGLAGGSYNEQFF	TGCAGCGGGGGACTAGCGGGAGGGTCCTACAATGAGCAGTTCTTC
NA	NA	TRBJ2-5	TRBV29-1	CSAPGVKETQYF	TGCAGCGCCCCCGGGGTTAAAGAGACCCAGTACTTC
NA	NA	TRBJ2-1	TRBV9	CASSVVQGRDEQFF	TGTGCCAGCAGCGTAGTACAGGGTAGGGATGAGCAGTTCTTC
NA	NA	TRBJ2-4	TRBV29-1	CSVEDLKVRHGMAKNIQYF	TGCAGCGTTGAAGATCTCAAGGTGCGTCACGGGATGGCCAAAAACATTCAGTACTTC
NA	TRBD2	TRBJ2-1	TRBV30	CAWSWTSGPNEQFF	TGTGCCTGGAGTTGGACTAGCGGGCCGAATGAGCAGTTCTTC
NA	NA	TRBJ2-7	TRBV5-1	CASSAGPSYEQYF	TGCGCCAGCAGCGCGGGACCGAGCTACGAGCAGTACTTC
few	NA	TRBJ2-6	TRBV13	CASSLMGANVLTF	TGTGCCAGCAGCCTTATGGGGGCCAACGTCCTGACTTTC
NA	TRBD2	TRBJ2-5	TRBV28	CASSSPGQLGNSGRHTQETQYF	TGTGCCAGCAGCTCCCCGGGACAGTTGGGGAATAGCGGGAGGCATACACAAGAGACCCAGTACTTC
few	NA	TRBJ2-4	TRBV29-1	CSVNAENIQYF	TGCAGCGTGAATGCAGAAAACATTCAGTACTTC
few	TRBD2	TRBJ2-1	TRBV29-1	CSVKLATYNEQFF	TGCAGCGTGAAACTAGCGACTTACAATGAGCAGTTCTTC
NA	NA	TRBJ1-3	TRBV29-1	CSANGGGNTIYF	TGCAGCGCAAACGGAGGAGGAAACACCATATATTTT
NA	NA	TRBJ2-1	TRBV9	CASSVGSASYNEQFF	TGTGCCAGCAGCGTAGGATCGGCTAGTTACAATGAGCAGTTCTTC
once	NA	TRBJ2-7	TRBV6-5	CASSHFSYEQYF	TGTGCCAGCAGTCACTTCTCCTACGAGCAGTACTTC
few	TRBD2	TRBJ2-7	TRBV5-6	CASSLGGRPYEQYF	TGTGCCAGCAGCTTGGGCGGGAGGCCCTACGAGCAGTACTTC
few	NA	TRBJ1-5	TRBV7-2	CASSLGGRTSNQPQHF	TGTGCCAGCAGCTTAGGGGGGCGGACAAGCAATCAGCCCCAGCATTTT
NA	NA	TRBJ2-1	TRBV6-5	CASSYSSQGFNEQFF	TGTGCCAGCAGTTACTCGAGTCAGGGTTTCAATGAGCAGTTCTTC
few	TRBD2	TRBJ2-2	TRBV29-1	CSVELAGVGLNGELFF	TGCAGCGTTGAGCTAGCGGGAGTGGGTCTAAACGGGGAGCTGTTTTTT
NA	TRBD2	TRBJ2-3	TRBV15	CATSRADGGAGTDTQYF	TGTGCCACCAGCAGAGCCGACGGGGGGGCTGGGACAGATACGCAGTATTTT
NA	NA	TRBJ1-1	TRBV29-1	CSDHTEAFF	TGCAGCGACCACACTGAAGCTTTCTTT
NA	NA	TRBJ2-5	TRBV6-5	CASSYGQGQETQYF	TGTGCCAGCAGTTACGGGCAGGGGCAAGAGACCCAGTACTTC
NA	NA	TRBJ2-7	TRBV29-1	CSVTRLENEQYF	TGCAGCGTTACCCGACTGGAAAACGAGCAGTACTTC
few	NA	TRBJ2-2	TRBV29-1	CSVPGLSAGELFF	TGCAGCGTTCCCGGACTCTCCGCAGGGGAGCTGTTTTTT
NA	NA	TRBJ2-7	TRBV7-9	CASGAAGRYEQYF	TGTGCCAGCGGGGCGGCTGGTCGGTACGAGCAGTACTTC
NA	NA	TRBJ2-1	TRBV13	CASSLGTTSYNEQFF	TGTGCCAGCAGCTTAGGGACGACCTCCTACAATGAGCAGTTCTTC
NA	TRBD1	TRBJ1-4	TRBV6-6	CASSYSTGAEKLFF	TGTGCCAGCAGTTACTCGACAGGGGCTGAAAAACTGTTTTTT
NA	NA	TRBJ1-1	TRBV29-1	CSAVRQSTEAFF	TGCAGCGCAGTGAGACAGAGCACTGAAGCTTTCTTT
NA	NA	TRBJ1-4	TRBV29-1	CSVYSTTNEKLFF	TGCAGCGTATACAGCACAACTAATGAAAAACTGTTTTTT
NA	NA	TRBJ1-2	TRBV29-1	CSVEDSTNAFYGYTF	TGCAGCGTTGAAGACTCGACTAATGCCTTTTATGGCTACACCTTC
few	TRBD2	TRBJ2-3	TRBV2	CASCRTSGGDTQYF	TGTGCCAGCTGCCGGACTAGCGGGGGAGATACGCAGTATTTT
NA	NA	TRBJ2-2	TRBV19	CASGHGGTGELFF	TGTGCCAGTGGTCATGGGGGCACCGGGGAGCTGTTTTTT
few	NA	TRBJ2-1	TRBV7-9	CASSLTTDGVNEQFF	TGTGCCAGCAGCTTGACCACTGACGGTGTGAATGAGCAGTTCTTC
NA	NA	TRBJ1-2	TRBV29-1	CSSVDLYGYTF	TGCAGCAGCGTGGACTTATATGGCTACACCTTC
few	NA	TRBJ1-2	TRBV29-1	CSVGPHRDYGYTF	TGCAGCGTAGGGCCCCACAGGGACTATGGCTACACCTTC
few	NA	TRBJ1-4	TRBV29-1	CSVVAQGEKLFF	TGCAGCGTTGTCGCACAGGGAGAAAAACTGTTTTTT
NA	NA	TRBJ2-3	TRBV27	CASSYGLRDTQYF	TGTGCCAGCAGTTACGGGTTGAGAGATACGCAGTATTTT
NA	NA	TRBJ2-7	TRBV30	CAWSTAGGYEQYF	TGTGCCTGGAGTACTGCGGGCGGCTACGAGCAGTACTTC
few	NA	TRBJ2-2	TRBV29-1	CSVRRANTGELFF	TGCAGCGTACGGCGGGCGAACACCGGGGAGCTGTTTTTT
few	NA	TRBJ1-1	TRBV5-1	CASSLAGSEAFF	TGCGCCAGCAGCTTGGCGGGTTCCGAAGCTTTCTTT
few	NA	TRBJ2-2	TRBV29-1	CTADSANTGELFF	TGCACGGCGGACAGCGCGAACACCGGGGAGCTGTTTTTT
few	TRBD1	TRBJ1-1	TRBV27	CASQGGGLGAFF	TGTGCCAGCCAGGGGGGCGGCTTGGGAGCTTTCTTT
NA	NA	TRBJ2-7	TRBV29-1	CSVVWGRGATGSLYEQYF	TGCAGCGTTGTGTGGGGACGGGGCGCTACAGGGTCCCTTTACGAGCAGTACTTC
NA	NA	TRBJ2-1	TRBV5-1	CASGDLNEQFF	TGCGCCAGCGGTGACTTAAATGAGCAGTTCTTC
NA	NA	TRBJ2-3	TRBV2	CASSDSGPPDTQYF	TGTGCCAGCAGTGACTCGGGACCCCCAGATACGCAGTATTTT
few	NA	TRBJ2-7	TRBV7-2	CASSLDPGTLEQYF	TGTGCCAGCAGCTTAGACCCCGGGACACTCGAGCAGTACTTC
NA	NA	TRBJ2-5	TRBV27	CASSLDTLGETQYF	TGTGCCAGCAGCCTGGACACCCTGGGGGAGACCCAGTACTTC
NA	NA	TRBJ2-5	TRBV4-1	CASSHSKDGLETQYF	TGCGCCAGCAGCCACTCCAAGGATGGGCTGGAGACCCAGTACTTC
NA	TRBD1	TRBJ2-7	TRBV7-9	CASSPRDRAYEQYF	TGTGCCAGCAGCCCCCGGGACAGGGCCTACGAGCAGTACTTC
NA	TRBD2	TRBJ2-7	TRBV2	CASIGTSGVSYEQYF	TGTGCCAGCATAGGGACTAGCGGGGTATCCTACGAGCAGTACTTC
NA	NA	TRBJ2-1	TRBV9	CASSVDGGRANEQFF	TGTGCCAGCAGCGTAGATGGGGGCAGGGCGAATGAGCAGTTCTTC
NA	TRBD1	TRBJ2-5	TRBV7-8	CASSLQGGQETQYF	TGTGCCAGCAGCCTACAGGGGGGACAAGAGACCCAGTACTTC
few	NA	TRBJ2-5	TRBV29-1	CSVEGERETQYF	TGCAGCGTTGAGGGGGAACGAGAGACCCAGTACTTC
few	NA	TRBJ2-1	TRBV29-1	CSVLRGSGYNEQFF	TGCAGCGTTTTACGGGGTTCAGGCTACAATGAGCAGTTCTTC
few	TRBD1	TRBJ2-5	TRBV29-1	CSVEEDRQTQYF	TGCAGCGTTGAAGAGGACAGGCAGACCCAGTACTTC
NA	NA	TRBJ2-6	TRBV29-1	CSVEEGRPGANVLTF	TGCAGCGTTGAAGAGGGCAGGCCTGGGGCCAACGTCCTGACTTTC
NA	NA	TRBJ2-6	TRBV19	CASSLGRTGANVLTF	TGTGCCAGTAGTTTAGGCAGAACTGGGGCCAACGTCCTGACTTTC
NA	TRBD1	TRBJ1-2	TRBV6-6	CASSDPRTGTTGYTF	TGTGCCAGCAGCGACCCTAGGACAGGGACGACAGGCTACACCTTC
few	NA	TRBJ1-2	TRBV29-1	CSGTDTHNYGYTF	TGCAGCGGGACGGACACCCATAACTATGGCTACACCTTC
few	NA	TRBJ2-3	TRBV27	CASRRTDTQYF	TGTGCCAGCAGAAGGACAGATACGCAGTATTTT